This passage covers 2 T cell receptor beta chains from one sample sequenced in a study of cytomegalovirus exposure and HLA in healthy donors. The PCR had 60 Vbeta and 13 Jbeta primers. Some clones are missing from TCRdb's copy, which holds only in-frame ones; the method was immunoSEQ multiplex PCR. The data contain fewer than 200,000 clones, roughly 73% of them singletons. Sequencing was done on a sample of PBMCs. Every receptor here comes from a woman aged 25 to 45 in good health and CMV-seronegative.

The chain couples TRBV27 to TRBJ1-5; D possibly corresponds to TRBD1 (5 bases). The CDR3 has 16 amino acids. Germline V lookup: CDR1 MNHEY, CDR2 SMNVEV (reference sequence). V was trimmed by 5 bases and J by 1 base, leaving 15 bases between them. Here the CDR3 DNA reads TGTGCCAGCAGTCACTCCACCCGGGGGAGCAATCAGCCCCAGCATTTT. Encoded protein: CASSHSTRGSNQPQHF.

This clone was detected a few times. The rearrangement links TRBV4-1 to TRBJ2-1; D not resolved. The CDR3 has 12 residues. V lost 6 bases and J 10 bases, leaving 13 bases between the germline ends. The germline CDR1 and CDR2 sequences are MGHRA and YSYEKL. Here the CDR3 DNA reads TGCGCCAGCAGTTCACCGGTCCGGGAGCAGTTCTTC. It translates to CASSSPVREQFF.